A selection of T cell receptor beta chains follows, all from one sample in a study of PD-1 blockade in classical Hodgkin lymphoma. Libraries were prepared by immunoSEQ multiplex PCR; TCRdb keeps only in-frame clonotypes and omits some of them. The data show 30,000 to 50,000 clones, around 78% seen once. The specimen comprised peripheral blood mononuclear cells (PBMCs), sampled at baseline. The receptors derive from a human donor with classical Hodgkin lymphoma. CDR3s include the opening cysteine and the closing phenylalanine or tryptophan. Each record gives: D gene, V gene, J gene, clone size, CDR3 length, CDR3 protein, CDR3 DNA. The D gene is left open where the match is weak. The size field is filled for only some rows; it gives once, few, many or a size class.

>NA|TRBV10-3|TRBJ1-1|NA|12
CAISGGNTEAFF
TGTGCCATCAGTGGAGGGAACACTGAAGCTTTCTTT
>TRBD2|TRBV27|TRBJ2-1|NA|16
CASRRLAGALWNEQFF
TGTGCCAGCAGAAGACTAGCGGGAGCACTATGGAATGAGCAGTTCTTC
>NA|TRBV2|TRBJ2-3|NA|13
CASIDKSTDTQYF
TGTGCCAGCATAGACAAGAGCACAGATACGCAGTATTTT
>NA|TRBV5-2|TRBJ2-3|NA|15
CASSRLAGGVDTQYF
TGTGCCAGCAGCCGACTAGCGGGAGGGGTAGATACGCAGTATTTT
>TRBD1|TRBV7-9|TRBJ1-4|NA|15
CASSLGTGGNEKLFF
TGTGCCAGCAGCTTGGGGACAGGGGGCAATGAAAAACTGTTTTTT
>NA|TRBV30|TRBJ1-1|once|11
CAWRMNTEAFF
TGTGCCTGGAGAATGAACACTGAAGCTTTCTTT
>TRBD1|TRBV6-6|TRBJ2-7|NA|15
CASSRLGQGAYEQYF
TGTGCCAGCAGTCGATTGGGACAGGGGGCCTACGAGCAGTACTTC
>NA|TRBV7-9|TRBJ2-4|NA|13
CASSLGGVHIQYF
TGTGCCAGCAGCTTAGGGGGGGTCCACATTCAGTACTTC
>NA|TRBV28|TRBJ1-1|NA|14
CASSLGRGNTEAFF
TGTGCCAGCAGTTTAGGACGGGGGAACACTGAAGCTTTCTTT
>NA|TRBV18|TRBJ2-5|NA|10
CASSKETQYF
TGTGCCAGCTCAAAAGAGACCCAGTACTTC
>NA|TRBV6-5|TRBJ1-1|NA|14
CASSYRIGGTEAFF
TGTGCCAGCAGTTACAGGATCGGGGGCACTGAAGCTTTCTTT
>NA|TRBV19|TRBJ2-7|NA|15
CASSRSAQEHYEQYF
TGTGCCAGTAGTAGGTCCGCACAGGAGCACTACGAGCAGTACTTC
>NA|TRBV4-3|TRBJ2-7|NA|16
CASSQDRGGSSYEQYF
TGCGCCAGCAGCCAAGATCGGGGAGGAAGCTCCTACGAGCAGTACTTC
>TRBD2|TRBV4-1|TRBJ2-1|NA|16
CASSQLAGGSYNEQFF
TGCGCCAGCAGCCAACTAGCGGGCGGCTCCTACAATGAGCAGTTCTTC
>TRBD1|TRBV6-5|TRBJ1-2|NA|15
CASSYLGQGRDGYTF
TGTGCCAGCAGTTATTTGGGACAGGGAAGGGACGGCTACACCTTC